The 19 T cell receptor beta chains below were found in one sample sequenced in a study of T cell repertoires in aging, cancer and after chemotherapy (dated by TCRdb to the late 2010s). Genomic DNA extracted from peripheral blood, rather than sorted cells or RNA, was used as the source for amplification of TCR beta rearrangements. Sequencing relied on an Illumina MiSeq. Multiplex touch-down PCR with a mixed TRB-A/B primer pool was used to amplify rearranged TRB sequences covering the V, D and J segments. The raw public data were reprocessed by TCRdb itself: fastp quality trimming at Q25, MiXCR clonotype calling, in-frame beta chains only. A single entry per CDR3 protein holds the most common genes and DNA from its merged rows. The sample table lists roughly 10,000 distinct CDR3 sequences, roughly 37% of them with a count of one. The top ten clones comprise approximately 9.9% of the sample. The sequencing sample was made of blood. The receptors derive from a human donor in good health.

This chain joins TRBV12-3 or TRBV12-4 and TRBJ1-1; the D gene is possibly TRBD1 (5 bases). Trimming stripped 6 bases from V and 6 bases from J, with 11 bases between. The CDR3 is 12 amino acids. The CDR3 sequence: CASRAAGPEAFF. Written as DNA, the CDR3 is TGTGCCAGCAGGGCCGCGGGGCCTGAAGCTTTCTTT.

The chain recombines TRBV28 with TRBJ2-1, with TRBD2 matching 12 bases. The trim removed 4 bases at V and 6 bases at J, leaving 4 bases unmatched. Germline values: CDR1 MDHEN, CDR2 SYDVKM. The CDR3 sequence is 15 residues long. The chain's CDR3 is CASSSATSGGNEQFF. The CDR3 nucleotides read TGTGCCAGCAGTTCAGCGACTAGCGGGGGCAATGAGCAGTTCTTC.

This chain joins TRBV27 and TRBJ2-7; D possibly corresponds to TRBD1 (5 bases). The V gene's germline CDR1 is MNHEY and CDR2 SMNVEV (reference sequence). V shed 2 bases and J shed 2 bases, with 10 bases lying between them. There are 14 residues in the CDR3. CDR3 region: CASSLLRGPYEQYF. For the CDR3, the DNA is TGTGCCAGCAGTTTACTAAGGGGCCCCTACGAGCAGTACTTC.

This clonotype is medium-sized. The CDR3 DNA reads TGTGCCAGTAGTAATAGCGGGAGGGTGACCGGGGAGCTGTTTTTT. Translating it yields CASSNSGRVTGELFF. The chain joins TRBV19 to TRBJ2-2; 11 nucleotides agree with TRBD2. The CDR3 is 15 amino acids. Germline-derived CDR1 and CDR2 are LNHDA and SQIVND (reference sequence). V shed 4 bases, J shed 5 bases, and the junction held 3 bases outside the gene matches.

CDR3 residues: CAWSGGRGETQYF. CDR3 coding DNA: TGTGCCTGGAGTGGCGGGAGAGGAGAGACCCAGTACTTC. The chain links TRBV30 to TRBJ2-5, with 7 nucleotides matching TRBD2. V was clipped by 1 base and J by 4 bases; unmatched bases: 3. The CDR3 has 13 amino acids. Germline CDR1 GTSNPN, CDR2 SVGIG (reference sequence).

This clonotype turned up a few times. The chain combines TRBV6-4 with TRBJ1-5; TRBD1 matches 8 bases. With V trimmed by 0 bases and J by 2 bases, 0 bases remained unmatched. Germline CDR1 and CDR2: MRHNA and SNTAGT. The CDR3 extends over 15 amino acids. Here the CDR3 reads CASSDSTGGNQPQHF. The DNA of the CDR3 is TGTGCCAGCAGTGACTCGACAGGGGGCAATCAGCCCCAGCATTTT.

This chain's CDR3 is CASGRGNEQYF. For the CDR3, the DNA is TGTGCCAGCGGGCGCGGGAACGAGCAGTACTTC. V and J are TRBV12-3 or TRBV12-4 and TRBJ2-7; TRBD2 might be the D (6 bases). V was pared by 8 bases and J by 5 bases, with 10 bases between. The CDR3 spans 11 residues.

CDR3 sequence reads: CASRPPGGANIQYF. The CDR3, as DNA: TGTGCCAGCAGACCCCCGGGAGGGGCAAACATTCAGTACTTC. The chain joins TRBV6-1 to TRBJ2-4, with 8 bases matching TRBD2. Trimming cost V 6 bases and J 6 bases; bases outside gene matches: 7. Germline V gene sequence: CDR1 MNHNS, CDR2 SASEGT. The CDR3 runs 14 residues.

The rearrangement links TRBV20-1 to TRBJ2-5; no firm D call. The CDR3 runs 16 residues. V was shortened by 6 bases and J by 2 bases, with 22 bases between the two germline ends. The germline V gene has CDR1 DFQATT and CDR2 SNEGSKA (reference sequence). The CDR3 nucleotides are TGCAGTGCACACCGCCAAGCGCGAAGATTACAAGAGACCCAGTACTTC. Residues: CSAHRQARRLQETQYF.

The chain couples TRBV13 to TRBJ2-2, with D tentatively TRBD1 (6 bases). V was pared by 5 bases and J by 3 bases, with 13 bases between. The CDR3 contains 15 residues. The germline gives CDR1 PRHDT, CDR2 FYEKMQ (reference sequence). As DNA, the CDR3 is TGTGCCAGCAGCGCGCATGGGGGCGACACCGGGGAGCTGTTTTTT. Encoded protein: CASSAHGGDTGELFF.

The chain has TRBV24-1 and TRBJ2-2; possibly TRBD1 or TRBD2 for D (5 bases each). Trimming shortened V by 9 bases and J by 3 bases, and 7 bases separated the two germline ends. The CDR3 runs to 12 residues. Germline CDR1 is KGHDR and CDR2 is SFDVKD. The CDR3 DNA sequence: TGTGCCACCTTGGGGGACACCGGGGAGCTGTTTTTT. Amino acid sequence: CATLGDTGELFF.

This sequence joins TRBV20-1 and TRBJ2-2; 9 bases line up with TRBD2. The germline V gene encodes CDR1 DFQATT and CDR2 SNEGSKA (reference sequence). The CDR3 extends over 14 amino acids. J was trimmed by 3 bases and V by 1 base; bases with no gene match: 0. CDR3 in DNA: TGCAGTGCTAGAGTAGCGGGAGACACCGGGGAGCTGTTTTTT. This translates into CSARVAGDTGELFF.

This clonotype has just one count. The V gene is TRBV27, the J gene TRBJ1-2; 7 nucleotides agree with TRBD1. V lost 1 base, J lost 2 bases, and 4 bases stayed unmatched. The CDR3 runs to 15 residues. Germline-derived CDR1 and CDR2 are MNHEY and SMNVEV (reference sequence). CDR3 nucleotide sequence: TGTGCCAGCAGTTTATTCCGACAGGGAAACTATGGCTACACCTTC. It yields the protein CASSLFRQGNYGYTF.

This clonotype was detected a few times. The chain joins TRBV27 to TRBJ2-7; unclear D gene. Germline loops: CDR1 MNHEY, CDR2 SMNVEV (reference sequence). Trimming stripped 6 bases from V and 4 bases from J, with 16 bases between. The CDR3 runs to 14 residues. The CDR3 spells CASSPGVAKYEQYF. The CDR3 region has the DNA TGTGCCAGCAGCCCGGGTGTGGCCAAGTACGAGCAGTACTTC.

This clonotype was recorded a few times. This chain connects TRBV6-1 to TRBJ1-6, with TRBD1 matching 8 bases. V gave up 5 bases and J gave up 2 bases; unmatched junction bases: 5. The CDR3 consists of 16 residues. Germline CDR1 reads MNHNS; CDR2 reads SASEGT. The CDR3 DNA reads TGTGCCAGCAGTTTGGACAGGGCTACCTATAATTCACCCCTCCACTTT. This encodes CASSLDRATYNSPLHF.

The chain links TRBV30 to TRBJ2-1; 9 nucleotides agree with TRBD2. The CDR3 is 16 amino acids. Germline-derived CDR1 and CDR2 are GTSNPN and SVGIG (reference sequence). Unmatched junction bases numbered 6, after V lost 3 bases and J lost 0 bases. CDR3 amino acids: CAWRGLARGSYNEQFF. For the CDR3, the DNA is TGTGCCTGGAGGGGACTAGCCCGAGGCTCCTACAATGAGCAGTTCTTC.

This clonotype is medium-sized. The chain joins TRBV18 to TRBJ2-7; D is possibly TRBD1 (6 bases). The germline V and J ends were trimmed by 6 bases and 7 bases, with 19 bases remaining between them. The CDR3 is 14 amino acids. Germline V CDR1 and CDR2: KGHSH, LQKENI. Here the CDR3 reads CASSPGTRVGEQYF. DNA for the CDR3: TGTGCCAGCTCTCCCGGGACACGGGTTGGGGAGCAGTACTTC.

A few counts support this clonotype. V gene TRBV6-1 combines with J gene TRBJ2-2; D gene uncertain. This CDR3 comprises 12 residues. Trimming left V 3 bases short and J 3 bases short, with 2 bases between. The germline V gene has CDR1 MNHNS and CDR2 SASEGT. The CDR3 bases are TGTGCCAGCAGTGATCACACCGGGGAGCTGTTTTTT. Translating gives CASSDHTGELFF.

The J gene is TRBJ2-2, the V gene TRBV5-1; D is undetermined. V was shortened by 1 base and J by 0 bases, with 10 bases between the two germline ends. The CDR3 runs 16 residues. Germline assignment: CDR1 SGHRS and CDR2 YFSETQ. This CDR3 is CASSLSSRSNTGELFF. The CDR3 nucleotides are TGCGCCAGCAGCTTGTCTTCACGGTCGAACACCGGGGAGCTGTTTTTT.